The sequence of this T cell receptor (beta chain) was determined in a study of response to subunit inactivated influenza vaccine. On this clonotype itself: Its specificity is unknown.

V lost 1 base to trimming and J lost 2 bases, with 2 bases between them. Germline CDR1 KGHDR, CDR2 SFDVKD. The CDR3 extends over 13 amino acids. TCRdb redid the calling of the RT-PCR reads with MiXCR, one entry per CDR3 protein. This sample carries a few hundred thousand distinct CDR3 sequences, 10% to 12% of them seen once, and the ten largest clones take 11%. Points from the study as a whole: There was a suggestion from the authors that each seasonal influenza vaccination recruits few new T cells.

This sample was shared with a second study, whose subject was T cells expressing NK-cell markers. That report notes: Beta-chain TCR cDNA was generated via 5'RACE template switching with UMIs. Out of eight donors sequenced, seven tested HCMV-seropositive and the remaining one seronegative.

The sample was PBMCs from blood, taken on the day of vaccination. The clonotype comes from a man in his fifties who received an inactivated influenza vaccine. V gene TRBV24-1 combines with J gene TRBJ1-5; D is uncertain. Here the CDR3 DNA reads TGTGCCACCAGTGATTTCGGCAATCAGCCCCAGCATTTT. Protein: CATSDFGNQPQHF.